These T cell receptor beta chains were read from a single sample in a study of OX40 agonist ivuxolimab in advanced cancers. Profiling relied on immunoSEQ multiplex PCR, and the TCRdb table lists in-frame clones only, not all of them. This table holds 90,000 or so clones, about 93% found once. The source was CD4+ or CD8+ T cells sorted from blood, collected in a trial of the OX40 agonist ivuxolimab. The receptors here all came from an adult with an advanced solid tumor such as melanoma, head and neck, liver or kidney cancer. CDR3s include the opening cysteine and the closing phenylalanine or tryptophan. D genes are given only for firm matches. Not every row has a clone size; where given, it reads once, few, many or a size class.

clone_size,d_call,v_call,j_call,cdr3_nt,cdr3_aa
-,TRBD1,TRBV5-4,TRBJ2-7,TGTGCCAGCAGCTCCCTGGACAGGGGCGAGCAGTACTTC,CASSSLDRGEQYF
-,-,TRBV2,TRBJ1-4,TGTGCCAGCAGTTATGCCACGACTGTTAATGAAAAACTGTTTTTT,CASSYATTVNEKLFF
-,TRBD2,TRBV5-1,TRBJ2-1,TGCGCCAGCAGCCCTAGCGGGAGTTCCTACAATGAGCAGTTCTTC,CASSPSGSSYNEQFF
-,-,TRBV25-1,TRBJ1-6,TGTGCCAGCCGACAGGTAGTAGGTTCACCCCTCCACTTT,CASRQVVGSPLHF
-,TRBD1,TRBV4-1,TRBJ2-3,TGCGCCAGCAGCCGAGGGGACAGCGGTACTAGCACAGATACGCAGTATTTT,CASSRGDSGTSTDTQYF
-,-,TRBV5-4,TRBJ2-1,TGTGCCAGCAGTCGTGATCAGGCCCCTGCCAATGAGCAGTTCTTC,CASSRDQAPANEQFF
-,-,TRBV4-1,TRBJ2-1,TGCGCCAGCAGCCAAGGACGGGTTCTCTCCTACAATGAGCAGTTCTTC,CASSQGRVLSYNEQFF
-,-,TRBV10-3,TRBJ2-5,TGTGCCATAAAGGGATCTCAAGAGACCCAGTACTTC,CAIKGSQETQYF
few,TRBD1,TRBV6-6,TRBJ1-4,TGTGCCAGCAGTTCGGGACAGGGGGCGCCCCTCCGTTTT,CASSSGQGAPLRF
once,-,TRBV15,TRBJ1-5,TGTGCCACCAGCAGATCTCGGAATAGCAATCAGCCCCAGCATTTT,CATSRSRNSNQPQHF
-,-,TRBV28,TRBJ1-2,TGTGCCAGCAGAATGTTGTTAGGGATCAACTATGGCTACACCTTC,CASRMLLGINYGYTF
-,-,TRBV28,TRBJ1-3,TGTGCCAGCAGTTTCCAATTACAGGGTTCTGGAAACACCATATATTTT,CASSFQLQGSGNTIYF
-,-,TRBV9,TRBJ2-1,TGTGCCAGCAGCGTAGATGGTGCTCCTCCCTACAATGAGCAGTTCTTC,CASSVDGAPPYNEQFF
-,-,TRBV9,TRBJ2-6,TGTGCCAGCTCCTCTGGGGCCAACGTCCTGACTTTC,CASSSGANVLTF
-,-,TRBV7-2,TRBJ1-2,TGTGCCAGCAGCCCAATGGGCGGCAACTATGGCTACACCTTC,CASSPMGGNYGYTF
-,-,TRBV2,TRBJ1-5,TGTGCCAGCAGTGAAAGAGGGTATCAGCCCCAGCATTTT,CASSERGYQPQHF
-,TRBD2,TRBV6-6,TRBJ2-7,TGTGCCAGCGGCGGACTAGCGAAATACGAGCAGTACTTC,CASGGLAKYEQYF
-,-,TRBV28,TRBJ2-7,TGTGCCAGCAGAACGACAGGTTTAGCGGTTTTTACCTACGAGCAGTACTTC,CASRTTGLAVFTYEQYF
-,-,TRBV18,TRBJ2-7,TGTGCCAGCTCACCAGGAGCAAATCCCTACGAGCAGTACTTC,CASSPGANPYEQYF
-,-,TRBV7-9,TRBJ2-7,TGTGCCAGCAGCTTACTCGGAGCGGGCCTGTTCATGGACGAGCAGTACTTC,CASSLLGAGLFMDEQYF
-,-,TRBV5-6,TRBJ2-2,TGTGCCAGCAGCTCCGGGACCGCCGTCTCGAACACCGGGGAGCTGTTTTTT,CASSSGTAVSNTGELFF
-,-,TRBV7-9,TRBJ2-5,TGTGCCAGCAGCTACTTGGGGGTGCGAGAGACCCAGTACTTC,CASSYLGVRETQYF
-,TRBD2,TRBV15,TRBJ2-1,TGTGCCACCAGCAGAGAAACTAGCGGGAGCCCCTACAATGAGCAGTTCTTC,CATSRETSGSPYNEQFF
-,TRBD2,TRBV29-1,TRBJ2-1,TGCAGCGTCGGGACTAGCGGGGTGTACAATGAGCAGTTCTTC,CSVGTSGVYNEQFF
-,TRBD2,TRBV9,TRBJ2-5,TGTGCCAGCACCCCGGGCGGGAGCTTCCGGGAGACCCAGTACTTC,CASTPGGSFRETQYF
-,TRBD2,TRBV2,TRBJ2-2,TGTGCCAGCAGTCGGACTAGCGGGATAACCGGGGAGCTGTTTTTT,CASSRTSGITGELFF
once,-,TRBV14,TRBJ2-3,TGTGCCAGCAGCCCCCGAGCCGATACGCAGTATTTT,CASSPRADTQYF
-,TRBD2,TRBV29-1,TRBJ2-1,TGCAGCGTTGGGTTCGGTAGCGGGAGCTATGAGCAGTTCTTC,CSVGFGSGSYEQFF
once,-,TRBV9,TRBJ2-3,TGTGCCAGCAGCGTAAGGGGGGGAGGGCCGTCGGATACGCAGTATTTT,CASSVRGGGPSDTQYF
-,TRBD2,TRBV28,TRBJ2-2,TGTGCCAGCAGCCGGACGGGAGGGCCTAATCCCGGGGAGCTGTTTTTT,CASSRTGGPNPGELFF
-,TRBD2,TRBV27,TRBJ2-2,TGTGCCAGCAGTTTAAGCGGGAGGGTCACCGGGGAGCTGTTTTTT,CASSLSGRVTGELFF
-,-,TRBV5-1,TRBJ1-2,-,CASSPRLVGQGSSNTF
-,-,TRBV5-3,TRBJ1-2,TGTGCCAGAAGCGATCTAACAGGGTGCTTCTTTGGCTACACCTTC,CARSDLTGCFFGYTF
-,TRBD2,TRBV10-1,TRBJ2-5,TGCGCCAGCAGTGACGGGAGAGGGAGGGTTGGCGAGACCCAGTACTTC,CASSDGRGRVGETQYF
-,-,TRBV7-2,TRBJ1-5,TGTGCCAGCAGCTCACGAGGCAATCAGCCCCAGCATTTT,CASSSRGNQPQHF
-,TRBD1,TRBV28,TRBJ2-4,TGTGCCAGCAGTTTACTCCGGACAGGGGGCTCCTCCAGCGGCCAAAACATTCAGTACTTC,CASSLLRTGGSSSGQNIQYF
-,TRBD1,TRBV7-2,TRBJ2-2,TGTGCCAGCAGCTCGACAGGGATCCCGGGCACCGGGGAGCTGTTTTTT,CASSSTGIPGTGELFF
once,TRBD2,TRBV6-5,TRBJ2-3,TGTGCCAGCAGGGTAGCGGGAGATACGCAGTATTTT,CASRVAGDTQYF
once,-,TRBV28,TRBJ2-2,TGTGCCAGCAGTTCGACCGGGGAGCTGTTTTTT,CASSSTGELFF
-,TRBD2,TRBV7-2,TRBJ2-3,TGTGCCAGCAGCTTAGGAGGGCGGGAGGGCACAGATACGCAGTATTTT,CASSLGGREGTDTQYF
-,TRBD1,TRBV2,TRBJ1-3,TGTGCCAGCAGGCCGACAGGGACTGGAAACACCATATATTTT,CASRPTGTGNTIYF
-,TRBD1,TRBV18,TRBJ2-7,TGTGCCAGCTTACAGGGGGCAGACTACGAGCAGTACTTC,CASLQGADYEQYF
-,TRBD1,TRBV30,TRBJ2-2,TGTGCCTGGGGACAGGGGACCGGGGAGCTGTTTTTT,CAWGQGTGELFF
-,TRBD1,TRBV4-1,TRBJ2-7,TGCGCCAGCAGCCTTGATGACAGGGGGCGCAACGAGCAGTACTTC,CASSLDDRGRNEQYF
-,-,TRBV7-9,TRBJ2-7,TGTGCCAGCAGCTTGATGCCCGGCGCCTCCTACGAGCAGTACTTC,CASSLMPGASYEQYF
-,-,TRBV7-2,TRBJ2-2,TGTGCCAGCAGCTCCTTTGCGGCCAACACCGGGGAGCTGTTTTTT,CASSSFAANTGELFF
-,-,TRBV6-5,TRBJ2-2,TGTGCCAGCAGCACAGGCCCCCGGATCGGGGAGCTGTTTTTT,CASSTGPRIGELFF
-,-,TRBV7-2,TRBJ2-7,TGTGCCAGCAGGAGGGCAGGGGTCGAGCAGTACTTC,CASRRAGVEQYF
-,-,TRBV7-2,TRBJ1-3,TGTGCCAGCAGCTTAGCATCGGCCGGTGGAACTGGAAACACCATATATTTT,CASSLASAGGTGNTIYF
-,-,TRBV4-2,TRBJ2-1,TGTGCCAGCAGCCAAGACGGCGGGCGGTCCTACAATGAGCAGTTCTTC,CASSQDGGRSYNEQFF
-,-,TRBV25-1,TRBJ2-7,TGTGCCAGCACCGGACTGGAAACCTACGAGCAGTACTTC,CASTGLETYEQYF
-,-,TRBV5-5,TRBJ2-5,TGTGCCAGCAGCTTGGGACGACAAGAGACCCAGTACTTC,CASSLGRQETQYF
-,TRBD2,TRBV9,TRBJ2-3,TGTGCCAGCAGCGTAGCACTAGCGGCACCCGATACGCAGTATTTT,CASSVALAAPDTQYF
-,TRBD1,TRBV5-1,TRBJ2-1,TGCGCCAGCAGCCTACCCGGGACAGGGGTGAATGAGCAGTTCTTC,CASSLPGTGVNEQFF